The text below deals with one T cell receptor (beta chain). The target of this receptor is not known. A single base separates this from a much larger clone, so it may be a read error. Via the germline V gene, CDR1 is KGHSH and CDR2 LQKENI. The CDR3 has 14 amino acids, counting the end cysteine and phenylalanine. Of the read, only the CDR3 DNA is kept; its 42 bases are in frame from base 1. The library was built by means of 5' RACE. TCRdb shows the sequencer as Illumina HiSeq 2500. A second PCR of roughly 6 to 11 cycles was run with a J-beta primer mix and a sample-barcoded 5' primer. A template-switch 5' adaptor carrying 12 random nucleotides introduced a unique molecular identifier onto each TCR beta cDNA molecule. Each sample yielded at least 2.5 million CDR3-containing paired-end reads. The Mint cDNA synthesis kit, primed by a TRBC-specific oligonucleotide, was used to synthesize first-strand cDNA from all RNA. All cDNA was treated with uracil-DNA glycosylase and then went through a first 18-cycle PCR with the universal primers M1SS and BC2_uni_R. The published analysis was carried out like this. Normalization of each sample was performed by random selection of 1 million high-quality reads, each carrying a distinct molecular identifier. Reads sharing molecular identifiers were discarded rather than binned into consensus sequences. CDR3 identification, clonotype clustering and error correction used MiTCR with a Q25 quality threshold and the strictest error-elimination algorithm. A nonparametric unseen species model with Euler transformation was used to estimate lower-bound total TCR beta diversity. Through fastp at Q25 and MiXCR, TCRdb rebuilt clones from the public reads, retaining in-frame beta chains. Under each unique CDR3 protein, matching rows form one entry showing the most common genes and DNA. These V and J calls derive from TCRdb rather than the authors' analysis. This sample is represented by 750,000 to 950,000 distinct CDR3 sequences; 25% to 30% of them were singletons. In total, the top ten clones hold roughly 10% of the sample.

Donors were under 40 systemically healthy Caucasian individuals from Russia aged roughly 6 to 90 years. Each donor gave approximately 9.3 milliliters of peripheral blood, collected into EDTA-treated Vacutainer tubes. PBMCs were isolated by Ficoll-Paque density-gradient centrifugation, with at least 6 million obtained per sample. Total RNA was extracted from PBMCs with Trizol reagent, with at least 6 micrograms obtained per sample. The percentages of naive CD45RAhigh/CD27high T cells were determined by flow cytometry on a PBMC aliquot from every donor. This entry is derived from a study of blood T cells in healthy people across ages (dated by TCRdb to about 2015). Study-level background: In model experiments, template switching captured roughly one uniquely barcoded TCR beta cDNA molecule for every two T cells. The study measured age-related changes in TCR beta repertoire diversity using deep sequencing normalized with unique cDNA molecular identifiers. The donors were split into four age groups: young (average 16 years), middle-aged (about 40), aged (about 56) and long-lived (roughly 77). The study analyzed two additional independent replicas of 1 million unique cDNA reads from the same blood draw for two donors, one aged 18 to 29 and one aged 80 or older.

What the study reported, not specific to this receptor: As age increased, observed TCR beta diversity per million T cells dropped in a roughly linear way, and a significant reduction was already evident by age about 40. Estimates of total diversity from one million sequenced T cells were regarded as lower bounds and underestimates. Because the CMV infection status of the donors was unknown, age-related changes in expanded clonotypes may potentially have been confounded. Compared with the aged group, more naive CD4+ T cells, fewer expanded clones and increased TCR diversity were shown by the long-lived group, suggesting age selection. A strong correlation was found between observed TCR beta diversity and the percentage of naive T cells measured by flow cytometry. Since profiling was done on bulk unsorted PBMCs, naive and antigen-experienced compartments could not be conclusively compared.

The sample was also linked to a second study, of T cells of mothers and their children. In that second paper, the authors write: The donors were nine systemically healthy Caucasian individuals, made up of three mothers and their six children. cDNA synthesis used all of the extracted RNA, with 1.5 ug of RNA in each 15 ul reaction. In the second PCR, the M1S primer introduced both the sample barcodes and 2-4 random nucleotides. Each mother yielded over 10 million TCR beta CDR3 reads and each child 3 million to 3.5 million reads. Thymic selection similarly shapes TCR recombination output in related and unrelated pairs, with minor effect from inherited differences. Normalized repertoire overlap in related mother-child pairs was always slightly higher than in unrelated mother-child pairs, but the difference was never significant. No persistent microchimeric T cell clones were detected, at a sensitivity of 80 to 100 clones per million clonotypes. In the study, deep NGS was used to compare the TCR beta repertoires of mothers and children, and features distinguishing related mother-child pairs from unrelated individuals were sought. The mean age was roughly 36 +/- 4 years for the mothers and around 10 +/- 4 years for the children. After adapters were ligated using NEBNext reagents, the libraries underwent 100+100 nt paired-end sequencing on an Illumina HiSeq 2000. To avoid cross-contamination, the mother libraries and the child libraries were prepared a month apart and sequenced in separate runs. Each donor had between about 500,000 and 2,100,000 distinct TCR beta clonotypes identified. Naive TCR beta clonotypes were estimated from low-frequency clonotypes matched to each donor's FACS-determined naive share, without sorting.

The source of this sequence is a woman aged 35 to 49 in good health. The rearranged segments are TRBV18 and TRBJ2-3, with the D gene uncertain. The specimen was blood. The CDR3 in this case is CASSPLWAQDMQYF. Here is the DNA: TGTGCCAGCTCACCCTTGTGGGCCCAGGATATGCAGTATTTT.